A single sample is the source of the 17 T cell receptor beta chains below, sequenced in a study of T cell changes during pregnancy in multiple sclerosis. Here immunoSEQ multiplex PCR was the method, and the copy in TCRdb shows in-frame clones only, minus some. Of just under 65,000 clones listed, 91% are singletons. The sample here was peripheral blood, taken in the third trimester of pregnancy. These receptors all stem from a female donor in good health, enrolled as a control in a pregnancy study.

V and J are TRBV15 and TRBJ1-5, with 7 bases matching TRBD1. Germline V gene data show CDR1 as LNHNV and CDR2 as YYDKDF (reference sequence). The length of the CDR3 is 17 residues. V lost 0 bases and J lost 7; bases outside the gene matches: 12. The CDR3 region is CATSRDWDRALKQPQHF. CDR3 DNA sequence: TGTGCCACCAGCAGAGATTGGGACAGAGCGCTTAAACAGCCCCAGCATTTT. Full variable domain (missing parts from reference TRBV15 and TRBJ1-5): DAMVIQNPRYQVTQFGKPVTLSCSQTLNHNVMYWYQQKSSQAPKLLFHYYDKDFNNEADTPDNFQSRRPNTSFCFLDIRSPGLGDTAMYLCATSRDWDRALKQPQHFGDGTRLSIL.

The genes are TRBV7-8 and TRBJ2-1; 7 bases match TRBD2. This CDR3 comprises 14 residues. The V and J ends lost 6 bases and 4 bases, in that order; junction bases with no gene match: 6. CDR1 is SGHVS, CDR2 FQNEAQ, per germline. The DNA for the CDR3 is TGTGCCAGCAGGGGCGGGGGAAATTACAATGAGCAGTTCTTC. This sequence encodes CASRGGGNYNEQFF. Full variable domain (remainder filled in from reference TRBV7-8 and TRBJ2-1): GAGVSQSPRYKVAKRGQDVALRCDPISGHVSLFWYQQALGQGPEFLTYFQNEAQLDKSGLPSDRFFAERPEGSVSTLKIQRTQQEDSAVYLCASRGGGNYNEQFFGPGTRLTVL.

This CDR3 is CASTLRDGGVNQPQHF. As DNA, the CDR3 is TGTGCCAGCACCCTCCGGGACGGAGGGGTCAATCAGCCCCAGCATTTT. The V and J genes are TRBV28 and TRBJ1-5; D possibly corresponds to TRBD1 (5 bases). CDR1 MDHEN and CDR2 SYDVKM come from the germline V gene. Trimming removed 7 bases from V and 3 bases from J, with 19 bases in between. This CDR3 has 16 amino acids.

This clone was observed once. The V call is TRBV5-1, the J call TRBJ2-1; the D gene is possibly TRBD2 (6 bases). Germline CDR1 SGHRS, CDR2 YFSETQ. V gave up 2 bases and J gave up 5 bases, with 14 bases separating them. This CDR3 has 15 amino acids. Here the CDR3 DNA reads TGCGCCAGCAGCTTATCGGCGGGATGGGACAATGAGCAGTTCTTC. Residues: CASSLSAGWDNEQFF.

V and J are TRBV19 and TRBJ1-2, with 7 bases aligning to TRBD1. This CDR3 has 13 residues. Germline V CDR1 and CDR2: LNHDA, SQIVND (reference sequence). The V gene end was trimmed by 6 bases and the J gene end by 2 bases; junction bases not matched to a gene: 3. This chain's CDR3 is CASSPGQNYGYTF. The CDR3 DNA follows: TGTGCCAGTAGCCCGGGACAGAACTATGGCTACACCTTC.

The chain couples TRBV30 to TRBJ2-5; TRBD2 matches at 7 bases. This CDR3 contains 12 residues. Trimming cost V 4 bases and J 7 bases; bases outside gene matches: 6. The germline gives CDR1 GTSNPN, CDR2 SVGIG (reference sequence). The CDR3 region has the DNA TGTGCCTGGACCTCGGGGGGAGTGACCCAGTACTTC. This codes for CAWTSGGVTQYF.

This chain joins TRBV6-1 and TRBJ1-2, with D tentatively TRBD1 (5 bases). The V and J ends lost 6 bases and 8 bases respectively, with 16 bases between them. Germline V lookup: CDR1 MNHNS, CDR2 SASEGT. The CDR3 spans 13 residues. Here the CDR3 reads CASSLRDSTGYTF. CDR3 coding DNA: TGTGCCAGCAGCCTCCGGGACTCGACGGGCTACACCTTC.

This chain connects TRBV5-6 to TRBJ2-7; the D is unclear. V gave up 1 base and J gave up 1 base, with 6 bases separating them. Germline V gene sequence: CDR1 SGHDT, CDR2 YYEEEE. This CDR3 is 13 amino acids long. Here the CDR3 reads CASSLSVSYEQYF. CDR3 DNA: TGTGCCAGCAGCTTGAGCGTTTCCTACGAGCAGTACTTC.

This clone was detected a few times. The chain is built from TRBV28 and TRBJ1-1; tentatively, D is TRBD1 (6 bases). V lost 7 bases, J lost 3 bases, and 15 bases lay in between. The V gene's germline CDR1 is MDHEN and CDR2 SYDVKM. The CDR3 length is 14 residues. The CDR3, as DNA: TGTGCCAGCATTACAGGGACCTATTACACTGAAGCTTTCTTT. Encoded protein: CASITGTYYTEAFF.

This clone has just one count. This rearrangement joins TRBV6-5 to TRBJ2-7; 10 bases are shared with TRBD2. V shed 2 bases, J shed 2 bases, and the junction held 0 bases outside the gene matches. This CDR3 region has 14 residues. CDR1 MNHEY and CDR2 SVGAGI come from the germline V gene. For the CDR3, the DNA is TGTGCCAGCAGTTACCTAGCGGGGGCCTACGAGCAGTACTTC. This gives the protein CASSYLAGAYEQYF.

The CDR3 sequence: CASSLKGRNTEAFF. Here the CDR3 DNA reads TGTGCCAGCAGCTTGAAGGGGCGGAACACTGAAGCTTTCTTT. V is TRBV5-4 and J is TRBJ1-1, with D possibly being TRBD1 (5 bases). The CDR3 totals 14 residues. V gave up 1 base and J gave up 1 base, with 8 bases separating them. CDR1 is SGHNT and CDR2 is YYREEE in the germline V gene (reference sequence). Filled out from reference TRBV5-4 and TRBJ1-1, the complete variable domain reads ETGVTQSPTHLIKTRGQQVTLRCSSQSGHNTVSWYQQALGQGPQFIFQYYREEENGRGNFPPRFSGLQFPNYSSELNVNALELDDSALYLCASSLKGRNTEAFFGQGTRLTVV.

This chain uses TRBV2 with TRBJ2-3, with 9 bases fitting TRBD1. Germline V gene data show CDR1 as SNHLY and CDR2 as FYNNEI. The CDR3 totals 20 residues. V lost 6 bases and J lost 6; bases outside the gene matches: 25. CDR3 residues: CASRRAGDRVQVWLGDTQYF. DNA for the CDR3: TGTGCCAGCAGGAGGGCCGGGGACAGGGTGCAGGTTTGGTTGGGGGATACGCAGTATTTT.

The V gene is TRBV6-5, the J gene TRBJ2-7; a possible D gene is TRBD1 (6 bases). The CDR3 length is 14 residues. CDR1 and CDR2 (germline): MNHEY, SVGAGI. Trimming took 2 bases from V and 1 from J, leaving 9 bases between them. The CDR3 region is CASSYRGTSYEQYF. The CDR3 DNA is TGTGCCAGCAGTTACAGGGGGACGTCCTACGAGCAGTACTTC.

The gene calls are TRBV28 and TRBJ2-5; TRBD2 matches 12 bases. Judging by the DNA end, TRBJ2-7 fits better; the J call may be wrong. Per germline, CDR1 MDHEN and CDR2 SYDVKM. This CDR3 has 15 amino acids. CDR3 in amino acids: CASSFLAGGTYEQYF. The CDR3 bases are TGTGCCAGCAGTTTTCTAGCGGGGGGGACCTACGAGCAGTACTTC.

The chain employs TRBV27 and TRBJ2-7; D might be TRBD2 (7 bases). The CDR3 covers 13 residues. V dropped 9 bases and J dropped 0 bases, with 12 bases sitting between them. CDR1 is MNHEY, CDR2 SMNVEV, per germline (reference sequence). The CDR3 DNA follows: TGTGCCAGACGGGAGGACAGCTCCTACGAGCAGTACTTC. Encoded protein: CARREDSSYEQYF.

The rearrangement links TRBV5-1 to TRBJ1-2, with TRBD1 matching over 8 bases. The CDR3 loop spans 14 amino acids. The V gene end was trimmed by 5 bases and the J gene end by 6 bases; junction bases not matched to a gene: 9. Germline V lookup: CDR1 SGHRS, CDR2 YFSETQ. The CDR3 DNA reads as TGCGCCAGCAGGGCACCGGGACAGGATCATGGCTACACCTTC. It yields the protein CASRAPGQDHGYTF.

This chain connects TRBV15 to TRBJ1-2; no clear D. This CDR3 region has 14 residues. Between the trimmed V and J ends, which lost 4 bases and 2 bases, there was a span of 11 bases. CDR1 and CDR2 from the germline V gene are LNHNV and YYDKDF (reference sequence). The CDR3 DNA reads as TGTGCCACCAGCACCGAGCATCTCAACTATGGCTACACCTTC. It yields the protein CATSTEHLNYGYTF.